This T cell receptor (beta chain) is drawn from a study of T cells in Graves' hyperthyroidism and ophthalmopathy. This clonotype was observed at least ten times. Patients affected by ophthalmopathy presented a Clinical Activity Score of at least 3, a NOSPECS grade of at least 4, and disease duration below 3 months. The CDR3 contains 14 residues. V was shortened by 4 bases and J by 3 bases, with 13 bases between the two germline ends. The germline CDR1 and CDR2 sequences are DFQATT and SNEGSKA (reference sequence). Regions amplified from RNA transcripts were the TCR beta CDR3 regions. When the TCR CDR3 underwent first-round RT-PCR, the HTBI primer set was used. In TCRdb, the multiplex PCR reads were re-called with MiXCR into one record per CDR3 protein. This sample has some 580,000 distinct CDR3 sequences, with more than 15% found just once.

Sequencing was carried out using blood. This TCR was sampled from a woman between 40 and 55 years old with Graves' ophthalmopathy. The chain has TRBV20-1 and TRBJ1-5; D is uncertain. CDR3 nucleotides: TGCAGTGCTACCTCCGACACATCCAATCAGCCCCAGCATTTT. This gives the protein CSATSDTSNQPQHF.